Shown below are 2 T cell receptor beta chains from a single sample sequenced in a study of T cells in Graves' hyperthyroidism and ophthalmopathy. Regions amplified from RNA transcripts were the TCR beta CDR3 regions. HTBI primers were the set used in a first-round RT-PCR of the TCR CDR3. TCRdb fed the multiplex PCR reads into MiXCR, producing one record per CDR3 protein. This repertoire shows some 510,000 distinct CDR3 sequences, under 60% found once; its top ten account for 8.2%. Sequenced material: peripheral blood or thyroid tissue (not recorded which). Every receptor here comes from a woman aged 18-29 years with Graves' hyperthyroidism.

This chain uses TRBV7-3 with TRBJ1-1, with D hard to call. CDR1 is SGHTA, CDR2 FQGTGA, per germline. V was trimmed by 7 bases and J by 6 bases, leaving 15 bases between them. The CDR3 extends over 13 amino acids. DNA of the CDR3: TGTGCCAGCACCCCCGTAGAGGGTTCTGAAGCTTTCTTT. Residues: CASTPVEGSEAFF.

CDR3 DNA: TGTGCCAGCAGCGTTCCTCCGGACAGCTCCAACACTGAAGCTTTCTTT. It yields the protein CASSVPPDSSNTEAFF. The chain is built from TRBV6-4 and TRBJ1-1, with a possible D match to TRBD1 (6 bases). The V gene's germline CDR1 is MRHNA and CDR2 SNTAGT. The CDR3 length is 16 residues. The germline V and J ends were trimmed by 6 bases and 2 bases, with 19 bases remaining between them.